This section outlines one T cell receptor (beta chain) sequence together with its context. Its antigen remains unidentified. Chemo-refractory metastatic non-small-cell lung cancer patients were treated with focal radiation plus CTLA-4 blockade with ipilimumab. This specimen belongs to a study of radiotherapy plus CTLA-4 blockade in lung cancer. Study overall: Objective responses were recorded in 15% to 20% of patients, with disease control recorded in 25% to 35%. General study points: After treatment with radiotherapy plus ipilimumab, TCR clones that came from the tumor expanded in blood.

Method: immunoSEQ multiplex PCR; TCRdb's copy keeps in-frame clones and lacks some. The sample shows roughly 110,000 clones, over 75% of them seen only once. This clonotype was obtained from a human donor with non-small cell lung cancer that progressed on radiotherapy plus ipilimumab. Some clones in this sample may be carry-over from other donors' samples. The sample was peripheral blood, taken from a patient treated with radiotherapy plus ipilimumab.

The CDR3 is CASSSETGVYGYTF. CDR3 DNA sequence: TGTGCCAGCAGTTCGGAGACAGGGGTTTATGGCTACACCTTC. The V gene is TRBV6-5, the J gene TRBJ1-2; TRBD1 aligns across 8 bases. CDR1 and CDR2 (germline): MNHEY, SVGAGI. The CDR3 spans 14 residues. Trimming at V came to 4 bases and at J to 5 bases, leaving 6 bases not matched to a gene.